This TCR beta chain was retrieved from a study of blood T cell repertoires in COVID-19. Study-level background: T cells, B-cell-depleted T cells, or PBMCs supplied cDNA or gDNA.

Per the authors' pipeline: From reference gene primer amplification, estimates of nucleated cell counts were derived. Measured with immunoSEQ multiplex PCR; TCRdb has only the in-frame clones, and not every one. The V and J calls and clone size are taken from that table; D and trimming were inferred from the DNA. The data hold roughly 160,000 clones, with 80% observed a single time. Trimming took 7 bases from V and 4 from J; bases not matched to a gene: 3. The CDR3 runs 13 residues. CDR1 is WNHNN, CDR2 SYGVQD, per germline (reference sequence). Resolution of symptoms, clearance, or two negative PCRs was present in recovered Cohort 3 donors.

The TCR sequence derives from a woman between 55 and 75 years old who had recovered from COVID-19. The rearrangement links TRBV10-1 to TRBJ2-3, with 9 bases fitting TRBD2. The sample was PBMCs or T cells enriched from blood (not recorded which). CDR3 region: CASTTSGSDTQYF. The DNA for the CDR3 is TGCGCCAGCACGACTAGCGGTTCAGATACGCAGTATTTT.